These 31 T cell receptor beta chains share one sample of origin, sequenced in a study of CD8+ T cells in alopecia areata. Noted treatment: oral pan-JAK inhibitor, 5-10 mg twice daily. Researchers took lesional scalp punch biopsies and peripheral blood from people who were alopecia areata patients. Sequencing relied on a cDNA template that was reverse transcribed from extracted RNA. TCRdb's copy holds only in-frame clones and misses some; the assay was immunoSEQ multiplex PCR. The sample has around 21,000 clones, 50% to 70% seen once. Sample: skin, taken at week 4, from a patient treated with tofacitinib. These receptors came from a human donor with alopecia areata.

The chain joins TRBV6-6 to TRBJ2-1, with D tentatively TRBD1 (6 bases). Germline V CDR1 and CDR2: MNHNY, SVGAGI (reference sequence). This CDR3 has 14 residues. Trimming took 1 base from V and 9 from J, leaving 13 bases between them. CDR3 in DNA: TGTGCCAGCAGTTACTACGGCCCCAGGGGTGAGCAGTTCTTC. This sequence encodes CASSYYGPRGEQFF.

V is TRBV30 and J is TRBJ2-7, with TRBD1 identical over 9 bases. CDR1 is GTSNPN and CDR2 is SVGIG in the germline V gene (reference sequence). The CDR3 loop spans 16 amino acids. V was pared by 3 bases and J by 0 bases, with 9 bases of the junction left unmatched. CDR3 residues: CAWSPRGTGYSYEQYF. CDR3 nucleotide sequence: TGTGCCTGGAGCCCTCGGGGGACAGGGTACTCCTACGAGCAGTACTTC.

The chain carries TRBV30 and TRBJ1-5; D is undetermined. CDR1 is GTSNPN and CDR2 is SVGIG in the germline V gene (reference sequence). The CDR3 is 16 amino acids. V was clipped by 2 bases and J by 3 bases, with 17 bases between them. This CDR3 reads CAWSFFGVASNQPQHF. For the CDR3, the DNA is TGTGCCTGGAGTTTCTTCGGGGTGGCTTCCAATCAGCCCCAGCATTTT.

A remark on this clone: Other DNA sequences of this sample code for an identical CDR3. This rearrangement joins TRBV9 to TRBJ1-2; D may be TRBD1 (6 bases). CDR1 is SGDLS and CDR2 is YYNGEE in the germline V gene. CDR3 length equals 13 residues. Deletions cut 0 bases from V and 5 bases from J, with 8 bases between. The CDR3 DNA reads as TGTGCCAGCAGCGTAGAGCAGGGGTATGGCTACACCTTC. Amino acid sequence: CASSVEQGYGYTF.

The genes are TRBV2 and TRBJ1-2; no firm D call. Germline assignment: CDR1 SNHLY and CDR2 FYNNEI. The CDR3 length is 13 residues. V gave up 0 bases and J gave up 8 bases, with 10 bases separating them. Written as DNA, the CDR3 is TGTGCCAGCAGTGAAGCCTCGGCCGGAGGCTACACCTTC. Translation gives CASSEASAGGYTF.

The J gene is TRBJ2-1, the V gene TRBV7-2; 7 bases match TRBD2. The V gene end was trimmed by 1 base and the J gene end by 4 bases; junction bases not matched to a gene: 4. Germline values: CDR1 SGHTA, CDR2 FQGNSA. The CDR3 is 15 amino acids. For the CDR3, the DNA is TGTGCCAGCAGCTTAGACGGGGAGGGTTACAATGAGCAGTTCTTC. This sequence encodes CASSLDGEGYNEQFF.

This clone was detected a few times. Here the CDR3 DNA reads TGCGCCAGCAGCAAGACAGGGTTTACCTACGAGCAGTACTTC. Translated: CASSKTGFTYEQYF. The chain carries TRBV5-1 and TRBJ2-7; TRBD1 matches 7 bases. This CDR3 contains 14 residues. Germline trimming cut 4 bases from V and 2 bases from J; bases unmatched to any gene: 6. The germline V gene has CDR1 SGHRS and CDR2 YFSETQ.

The rearrangement links TRBV6-5 to TRBJ2-7, with no clear D. Per the germline V gene, CDR1 is MNHEY and CDR2 is SVGAGI. The ends were cut back, 2 bases at V and 4 bases at J, with 15 bases in the middle. The CDR3 has 15 residues. The CDR3 nucleotides are TGTGCCAGCAGTTACGGGCAGCAGAGCTATTACGAGCAGTACTTC. This gives the protein CASSYGQQSYYEQYF.

V is TRBV27 and J is TRBJ1-2, with D unresolved. The CDR3 totals 15 residues. CDR1 and CDR2 (germline): MNHEY, SMNVEV (reference sequence). The V gene lost 1 base and the J gene lost 5 bases, with 14 bases spanning the gap. The CDR3 region is CASSLYPLLAYGYTF. Written as DNA, the CDR3 is TGTGCCAGCAGTTTATACCCCCTCCTGGCTTATGGCTACACCTTC.

This clone was detected a few times. The genes are TRBV7-2 and TRBJ2-7; D uncertain. The germline gives CDR1 SGHTA, CDR2 FQGNSA. There are 11 residues in the CDR3. The V and J ends lost 5 bases and 6 bases respectively, with 8 bases between them. In DNA, the CDR3 is TGTGCCAGCAGCGACGGGCCCGAGCAGTACTTC. This codes for CASSDGPEQYF.

The genes are TRBV6-1 and TRBJ2-5; tentative D call: TRBD2 (6 bases). Trimming shortened V by 7 bases and J by 3 bases, and 15 bases separated the two germline ends. Looked up from germline, CDR1 is MNHNS and CDR2 is SASEGT. The length of the CDR3 is 14 residues. CDR3 loop: CASTYRWGEETQYF. In nucleotides, the CDR3 is TGTGCCAGCACCTACCGGTGGGGGGAAGAGACCCAGTACTTC.

The CDR3 sequence: CASSQGLSTDTQYF. CDR3 coding DNA: TGTGCCAGCAGCCAGGGACTTTCCACAGATACGCAGTATTTT. The gene calls are TRBV7-3 and TRBJ2-3, with a weak D call TRBD2 (6 bases). The germline V gene encodes CDR1 SGHTA and CDR2 FQGTGA. The V end lost 5 bases, the J end lost 2 bases, and 11 bases lay between the germline ends. There are 14 residues in the CDR3. Full variable domain (outside the CDR3, taken from reference TRBV7-3 and TRBJ2-3): GAGVSQTPSNKVTEKGKYVELRCDPISGHTALYWYRQSLGQGPEFLIYFQGTGAADDSGLPNDRFFAVRPEGSVSTLKIQRTERGDSAVYLCASSQGLSTDTQYFGPGTRLTVL.

The chain carries TRBV28 and TRBJ1-4; no reliable D call. Trimming took 3 bases from V and 3 from J, leaving 11 bases between them. Germline loops: CDR1 MDHEN, CDR2 SYDVKM. The CDR3 runs to 15 residues. For the CDR3, the DNA is TGTGCCAGCAGTTTCATCGGGCCTTCTAATGAAAAACTGTTTTTT. This translates into CASSFIGPSNEKLFF.

This clone was found once. The chain employs TRBV7-8 and TRBJ1-1, with 8 bases fitting TRBD1. Germline-derived CDR1 and CDR2 are SGHVS and FQNEAQ. Losses at the gene ends were 1 base for V and 5 bases for J; bases not matched to a gene: 3. This CDR3 has 14 amino acids. The CDR3 here is CASSLGQGNTEAFF. Written as DNA, the CDR3 is TGTGCCAGCAGCTTAGGACAGGGGAATACTGAAGCTTTCTTT.

V is TRBV27 and J is TRBJ1-3; 7 positions match TRBD1. This CDR3 comprises 14 residues. J was trimmed by 4 bases and V by 4 bases; bases with no gene match: 4. Germline-derived CDR1 and CDR2 are MNHEY and SMNVEV (reference sequence). CDR3 protein: CASSSGTEGNTIYF. CDR3 in DNA: TGTGCCAGCAGTTCCGGGACAGAAGGAAACACCATATATTTT.

This clone has just one count. The rearrangement uses TRBV27 and TRBJ2-1; D is undetermined. The CDR3 runs to 11 residues. V was shortened by 8 bases and J by 3 bases, with 5 bases between the two germline ends. Germline V gene lookup returns CDR1 MNHEY and CDR2 SMNVEV (reference sequence). The DNA for the CDR3 is TGTGCCAGCGTGAACTACAATGAGCAGTTCTTC. It specifies CASVNYNEQFF.

In its sample, this clone was seen a few times. The V gene is TRBV30, the J gene TRBJ2-3, with 7 bases lining up with TRBD2. The V segment lost 3 bases and the J segment 0 bases; nucleotides outside the gene matches: 3. The CDR3 runs to 14 residues. Germline lookup yields CDR1 GTSNPN and CDR2 SVGIG (reference sequence). Here the CDR3 reads CAWRSGASTDTQYF. In DNA, the CDR3 is TGTGCCTGGAGGAGCGGGGCGAGCACAGATACGCAGTATTTT.

V usage is TRBV30 and J usage is TRBJ1-2; unclear D gene. CDR3 length: 12 amino acids. Germline V gene sequence: CDR1 GTSNPN, CDR2 SVGIG (reference sequence). V was pared by 1 base and J by 5 bases, with 8 bases between. The CDR3 DNA sequence: TGTGCCTGGAGTGAAGGGATGTATGGCTACACCTTC. This translates into CAWSEGMYGYTF. The full variable domain, completed using reference TRBV30 and TRBJ1-2, is SQTIHQWPATLVQPVGSPLSLECTVEGTSNPNLYWYRQAAGRGLQLLFYSVGIGQISSEVPQNLSASRPQDRQFILSSKKLLLSDSGFYLCAWSEGMYGYTFGSGTRLTVV.

This clone was found a few times. The junction and the germline gene differ at one end; a read error may be behind it. The chain employs TRBV11-3 and TRBJ1-1; D is perhaps TRBD1 (5 bases). Per germline, CDR1 SGHNT and CDR2 YENEEA. There are 11 residues in the CDR3. CDR3 nucleotide sequence: TGCGGGGGGTTCATGAACACTGAAGCTTTCTTT. It yields the protein CGGFMNTEAFF.

This clone was observed a few times. The chain joins TRBV7-9 to TRBJ1-1; D remains unclear. The CDR3 contains 14 residues. The V gene lost 3 bases and the J gene lost 4 bases, with 12 bases spanning the gap. Germline-derived CDR1 and CDR2 are SEHNR and FQNEAQ (reference sequence). This CDR3 reads CASSFTGLSTEAFF. The CDR3 nucleotides are TGTGCCAGCAGCTTTACGGGTCTGAGCACTGAAGCTTTCTTT.

This clone was observed a handful of times. V is TRBV28 and J is TRBJ1-1, with D hard to call. Germline loops: CDR1 MDHEN, CDR2 SYDVKM. Trimming removed 1 base at V and 5 bases at J, with 8 bases between. The CDR3 totals 13 residues. The CDR3 sequence is CASSLSLGTEAFF. In DNA form, the CDR3 reads TGTGCCAGCAGTTTATCCCTGGGGACTGAAGCTTTCTTT.

The chain couples TRBV7-8 to TRBJ1-3; D call uncertain. Per the germline V gene, CDR1 is SGHVS and CDR2 is FQNEAQ. The CDR3 contains 13 residues. V was trimmed by 5 bases and J by 0 bases, leaving 5 bases between them. The CDR3 here is CASSPSSGNTIYF. The CDR3 bases are TGTGCCAGCAGCCCCTCCTCTGGAAACACCATATATTTT. The entire variable domain, with the rest obtained from reference TRBV7-8 and TRBJ1-3, is as follows: GAGVSQSPRYKVAKRGQDVALRCDPISGHVSLFWYQQALGQGPEFLTYFQNEAQLDKSGLPSDRFFAERPEGSVSTLKIQRTQQEDSAVYLCASSPSSGNTIYFGEGSWLTVV.

The chain carries TRBV9 and TRBJ2-2; tentative D call: TRBD1 (6 bases). CDR1 and CDR2 (germline): SGDLS, YYNGEE. This CDR3 spans 15 amino acids. V lost 0 bases, J lost 2 bases, and 8 bases lay in between. This CDR3 is CASSVVQGNTGELFF. DNA for the CDR3: TGTGCCAGCAGCGTAGTACAGGGAAACACCGGGGAGCTGTTTTTT.

This chain joins TRBV29-1 and TRBJ1-6, with TRBD1 matching over 12 bases. From germline, CDR1 is SQVTM and CDR2 ANQGSEA. The V gene end was trimmed by 5 bases and the J gene end by 8 bases; junction bases not matched to a gene: 7. The CDR3 runs to 15 residues. CDR3 residues: CSVRTGTGGDSPLHF. CDR3 DNA: TGCAGCGTTAGAACCGGGACAGGGGGCGATTCACCCCTCCACTTT.

V and J are TRBV28 and TRBJ2-3; a weak D match, TRBD1 (6 bases). There are 16 residues in the CDR3. Looked up from germline, CDR1 is MDHEN and CDR2 is SYDVKM. Trimming left V 7 bases short and J 2 bases short, with 19 bases between. This chain's CDR3 is CASMPLAGVPTDTQYF. The CDR3 DNA is TGTGCCAGCATGCCTCTAGCAGGGGTCCCCACAGATACGCAGTATTTT.

The chain combines TRBV2 with TRBJ2-2; 7 positions agree with TRBD2. V lost 5 bases and J lost 2; bases outside the gene matches: 2. The V gene's germline CDR1 is SNHLY and CDR2 FYNNEI. The length of the CDR3 is 14 residues. CDR3 loop: CASSTTSNTGELFF. DNA of the CDR3: TGTGCCAGCAGTACGACTAGCAACACCGGGGAGCTGTTTTTT. Complete variable domain (other parts from reference TRBV2 and TRBJ2-2): EPEVTQTPSHQVTQMGQEVILRCVPISNHLYFYWYRQILGQKVEFLVSFYNNEISEKSEIFDDQFSVERPDGSNFTLKIRSTKLEDSAMYFCASSTTSNTGELFFGEGSRLTVL.

The chain links TRBV21-1 to TRBJ2-5; TRBD2, as called in the table, went unchecked against the DNA. TRBV21-1 is noted as a pseudogene. The CDR3 has 14 residues. The CDR3 protein is CASSKYGADETQYF. CDR3 in DNA: TGTGCCAGCAGCAAATACGGAGCGGATGAGACCCAGTACTTC.

The count of this clone is one. V and J are TRBV9 and TRBJ1-2; TRBD1 is a possible D gene (5 bases). Germline CDR1 reads SGDLS; CDR2 reads YYNGEE. Trimming pared 3 bases from V and 4 bases from J, leaving 10 bases between. The CDR3 covers 13 residues. The CDR3 protein is CASSEGTGYGYTF. CDR3 nucleotide sequence: TGTGCCAGCAGCGAGGGGACCGGCTATGGCTACACCTTC.

V and J are TRBV5-1 and TRBJ2-1, with 12 bases identical to TRBD2. V shed 4 bases and J 8 bases; nucleotides not matched to a gene: 10. Per germline, CDR1 SGHRS and CDR2 YFSETQ. The CDR3 has 16 amino acids. CDR3 nucleotides: TGCGCCAGCAGCCAAAGACTAGCGGGGGTCAGGTATGAGCAGTTCTTC. Amino acids: CASSQRLAGVRYEQFF.

This clone was seen a few times. The chain is built from TRBV7-2 and TRBJ2-5; no reliable D call. This CDR3 is 11 amino acids long. V was shortened by 5 bases and J by 1 base, with 2 bases between the two germline ends. CDR1 is SGHTA, CDR2 FQGNSA, per germline. DNA of the CDR3: TGTGCCAGCAGCATCCAAGAGACCCAGTACTTC. Translating it yields CASSIQETQYF. Using reference TRBV7-2 and TRBJ2-5 for the parts outside the CDR3, the full variable domain is GAGVSQSPSNKVTEKGKDVELRCDPISGHTALYWYRQSLGQGLEFLIYFQGNSAPDKSGLPSDRFSAERTGGSVSTLTIQRTQQEDSAVYLCASSIQETQYFGPGTRLLVL.

The chain has TRBV14 and TRBJ1-1; no firm D call. Per the germline V gene, CDR1 is SGHDN and CDR2 is FVKESK. The CDR3 is 15 amino acids. The V and J ends lost 4 bases and 1 base respectively, with 13 bases between them. The CDR3 is CASSLTPAKNTEAFF. The CDR3, as DNA: TGTGCCAGCAGCCTAACGCCGGCCAAGAACACTGAAGCTTTCTTT.